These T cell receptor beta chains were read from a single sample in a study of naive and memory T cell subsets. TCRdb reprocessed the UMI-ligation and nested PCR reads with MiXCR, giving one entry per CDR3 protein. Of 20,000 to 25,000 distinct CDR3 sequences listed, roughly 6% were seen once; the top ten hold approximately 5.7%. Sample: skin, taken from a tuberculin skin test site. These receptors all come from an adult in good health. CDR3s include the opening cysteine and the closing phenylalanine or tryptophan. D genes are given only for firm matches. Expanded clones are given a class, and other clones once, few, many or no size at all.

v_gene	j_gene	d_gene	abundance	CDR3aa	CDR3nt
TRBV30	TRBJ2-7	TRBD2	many	CAWSVSSGFVYEQYF	TGTGCCTGGAGTGTCTCTAGCGGGTTTGTTTACGAGCAGTACTTC
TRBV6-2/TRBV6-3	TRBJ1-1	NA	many	CASSPGLSTEAFF	TGTGCCAGCAGCCCAGGGTTGAGCACTGAAGCTTTCTTT
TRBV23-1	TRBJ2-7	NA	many	CASSQSVAVHRGLSYEQYF	TGCGCCAGCAGTCAATCGGTCGCTGTTCACAGGGGACTCTCCTACGAGCAGTACTTC
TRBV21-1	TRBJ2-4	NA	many	CASSKALGVAKNIQYF	TGTGCCAGCAGCAAAGCGCTGGGGGTAGCCAAAAACATTCAGTACTTC
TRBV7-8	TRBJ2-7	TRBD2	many	CASSWGEAGASYEQYF	TGTGCCAGCAGCTGGGGTGAAGCGGGAGCCTCCTACGAGCAGTACTTC
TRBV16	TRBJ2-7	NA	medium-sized	CASSQSHSYEQYF	TGTGCCAGCAGCCAATCCCACTCCTACGAGCAGTACTTC
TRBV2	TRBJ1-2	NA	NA	CASSELGYYGYTF	TGTGCCAGCAGTGAATTGGGTTACTATGGCTACACCTTC
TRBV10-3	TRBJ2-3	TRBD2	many	CAISEYDSGSTDTQYF	TGTGCCATCAGTGAGTATGATAGCGGGAGCACAGATACGCAGTATTTT
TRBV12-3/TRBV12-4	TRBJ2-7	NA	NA	CASSLKPTAYEQYF	TGTGCCAGCAGTTTGAAACCCACCGCGTACGAGCAGTACTTC
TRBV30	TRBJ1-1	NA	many	CAWTWGNTEAFF	TGTGCCTGGACCTGGGGGAACACTGAAGCTTTCTTT
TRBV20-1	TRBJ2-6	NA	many	CSARMGSSGANVLTF	TGCAGTGCTAGAATGGGGAGCTCTGGGGCCAACGTCCTGACTTTC
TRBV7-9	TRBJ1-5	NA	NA	CASSLGGLGNQPQHF	TGTGCCAGCAGCTTGGGGGGGCTTGGCAATCAGCCCCAGCATTTT
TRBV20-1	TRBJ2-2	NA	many	CSARDGVGIGELFF	TGCAGTGCTAGAGATGGGGTGGGCATCGGGGAGCTGTTTTTT
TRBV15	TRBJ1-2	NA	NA	CATSRENSNYGYTF	TGTGCCACCAGCAGAGAAAACAGCAACTATGGCTACACCTTC
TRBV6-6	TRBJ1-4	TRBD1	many	CASSPQGERRKLFF	TGTGCCAGCAGTCCACAGGGGGAGCGTCGAAAACTGTTTTTT
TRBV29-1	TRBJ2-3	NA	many	CSVVPAGAGGAMTQYF	TGCAGCGTTGTCCCCGCGGGGGCAGGGGGCGCAATGACGCAGTATTTT
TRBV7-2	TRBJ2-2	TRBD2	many	CASSLGLAGGNTGELFF	TGTGCCAGCAGCCTGGGGCTAGCGGGAGGTAACACCGGGGAGCTGTTTTTT
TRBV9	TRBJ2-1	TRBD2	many	CASSGGLADNEQFF	TGTGCCAGCAGCGGGGGACTAGCGGACAATGAGCAGTTCTTC
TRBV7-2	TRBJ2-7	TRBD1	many	CASSRTGIGYEQYF	TGTGCCAGCAGCCGGACAGGGATCGGCTACGAGCAGTACTTC
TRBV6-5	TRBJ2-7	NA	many	CASSPRSSYEQYF	TGTGCCAGCAGCCCTCGGAGCTCCTACGAGCAGTACTTC
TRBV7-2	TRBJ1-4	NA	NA	CASSFRQPNEKLFF	TGTGCCAGCAGCTTCCGACAGCCTAATGAAAAACTGTTTTTT
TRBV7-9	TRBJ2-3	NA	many	CASSLGGSPSQYF	TGTGCCAGCAGCTTAGGGGGCAGCCCGTCCCAGTATTTT
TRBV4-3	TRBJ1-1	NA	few	CASSLTGPNTEAFF	TGCGCCAGCAGCCTCACGGGACCGAACACTGAAGCTTTCTTT
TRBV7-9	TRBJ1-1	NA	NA	CASSAEKEEAFF	TGTGCCAGCAGCGCCGAAAAGGAAGAAGCTTTCTTT
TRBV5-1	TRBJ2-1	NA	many	CASSLAGGHNEQFF	TGCGCCAGCAGCTTGGCTGGGGGTCACAATGAGCAGTTCTTC